The clone carrying this T cell receptor (beta chain) was observed a single time. What it binds is not known. The data were obtained in a study of TIL therapy for anti-PD-1-resistant metastatic lung cancer. In the study overall: Median tumor PD-L1 proportion score was approximately 6.3%. Study-wide points: The baseline peripheral repertoire was partially replaced by infused TIL clonotypes that later decayed.

Sequencing used immunoSEQ v3. Sequencing used immunoSEQ multiplex PCR; TCRdb keeps in-frame clones, though not all of them. The repertoire holds about 52,000 clones, with 79% as singletons. Time point described: pre-treatment sample, taken before nivolumab and TIL therapy. Patients were adults with stage 4 NSCLC. The germline gives CDR1 MDHEN, CDR2 SYDVKM. Trimming removed 8 bases at V and 8 bases at J, with 18 bases between. CDR3 length equals 13 residues. Here the sequenced sample was blood, taken at baseline. The TCR sequence derives from a woman aged 30 to 85 with non-small cell lung cancer. The chain recombines TRBV28 with TRBJ1-2; D possibly corresponds to TRBD1 (6 bases). CDR3 nucleotides: TGTGCCAGCGGGAGTGGGGGGGCGCTGGGCTACACCTTC. Translated: CASGSGGALGYTF.